The clone carrying this TCR beta chain has only a few counts. This CDR3 comprises 14 residues. With 2 bases removed from V and 0 bases from J, the gap between germline ends came to 6 bases. The germline CDR1 and CDR2 sequences are SGHTA and FQGNSA. Expressed TCRB transcripts were sequenced, since all the RNA that had been isolated was reverse transcribed. The method was immunoSEQ multiplex PCR; TCRdb's version includes in-frame clones alone and lacks a portion of them. In the table there are about 130,000 clones, around a tenth of which are singletons. This sample is part of a study of beta chain features in type 1 diabetes. As for the study in general: Healthy donors and patients had similar age, gender and cell yields.

Specimen: central memory CD4+ T cells from blood. The sequence derives from a man between 18 and 29 years old in good health. The V and J genes are TRBV7-2 and TRBJ2-3; D may be TRBD2 (6 bases). In DNA, the CDR3 is TGTGCCAGCAGCTTACGGGGGAGCACAGATACGCAGTATTTT. This encodes CASSLRGSTDTQYF.